Listed below are T cell receptor beta chains from one sample, sequenced in a study of blood T cell repertoires in COVID-19. Method: immunoSEQ multiplex PCR; TCRdb's copy keeps in-frame clones and lacks some. The sample records 170,000 or so clones, around nine tenths being singletons. The specimen was peripheral blood. These receptors all stem from a man aged 35 to 55 with active or convalescent COVID-19. Each CDR3 is given with its conserved first and last residue. Each record gives: clone size, D gene, V gene, J gene, CDR3 protein, CDR3 DNA. The D gene is left open where the match is weak. Size values are once, few and many counts, or a class for expanded clones, and some rows have none.

>-|TRBD2|TRBV18|TRBJ2-3
CASSPRLSGADTQYF
TGTGCCAGCTCTCCACGTCTTAGCGGGGCAGATACGCAGTATTTT
>-|-|TRBV28|TRBJ1-2
CASSLAQEAFRYGYTF
TGTGCCAGCAGCTTGGCCCAGGAGGCCTTCCGATATGGCTACACCTTC
>-|-|TRBV18|TRBJ1-1
CASSQGHTEAFF
TGTGCCAGCTCCCAGGGTCACACTGAAGCTTTCTTT
>once|TRBD1|TRBV6-5|TRBJ1-4
CASRLGQGSEKLFF
TGTGCCAGCAGGCTTGGACAGGGTAGTGAAAAACTGTTTTTT
>-|-|TRBV9|TRBJ2-5
CASSVATGSETQYF
TGTGCCAGCAGCGTAGCTACGGGATCCGAGACCCAGTACTTC
>-|-|TRBV6-1|TRBJ1-2
CASSVGDYHGYTF
TGTGCCAGCAGTGTGGGAGACTACCATGGCTACACCTTC
>-|TRBD1|TRBV29-1|TRBJ1-1
CSAELDRVTEAFF
TGCAGCGCCGAACTGGACAGGGTCACTGAAGCTTTCTTT
>once|-|TRBV29-1|TRBJ2-1
CSVEEMANNEQFF
TGCAGCGTTGAAGAGATGGCCAACAATGAGCAGTTCTTC
>-|-|TRBV3-1/TRBV3-2|TRBJ2-1
CASSQAPQGGEQFF
TGTGCCAGCAGCCAAGCCCCCCAGGGTGGTGAGCAGTTCTTC
>-|TRBD1|TRBV18|TRBJ1-4
CASSPPQGAGKLFF
TGTGCCAGCTCACCGCCGCAGGGGGCCGGGAAACTGTTTTTT
>-|-|TRBV30|TRBJ1-4
CAWSPGVNEKLFF
TGTGCCTGGAGTCCGGGTGTTAATGAAAAACTGTTTTTT
>-|TRBD1|TRBV4-2|TRBJ2-7
CASSPDRVSYEQYF
TGTGCCAGCAGCCCGGACAGGGTCTCCTACGAGCAGTACTTC
>-|TRBD1|TRBV7-2|TRBJ2-1
CASSTRQGAPLNNEQFF
TGTGCCAGCAGCACGAGACAGGGGGCCCCCCTAAACAATGAGCAGTTCTTC
>-|TRBD1|TRBV6-5|TRBJ1-1
CASNPGQGASTEAFF
TGTGCCAGCAACCCGGGACAGGGGGCATCTACTGAAGCTTTCTTT
>once|TRBD1|TRBV4-1|TRBJ1-5
CASSQTGPDQPQHF
TGCGCCAGCAGCCAGACAGGGCCAGATCAGCCCCAGCATTTT
>-|-|TRBV6-5|TRBJ2-6
CASATSAGANVLTF
TGTGCCAGCGCAACGTCGGCTGGGGCCAACGTCCTGACTTTC
>-|TRBD1|TRBV3-1/TRBV3-2|TRBJ1-4
CASSQHETGPLFF
TGTGCCAGCAGCCAACACGAGACAGGGCCCCTGTTTTTT
>-|-|TRBV6-2/TRBV6-3|TRBJ1-2
CASSFTGGVDGYTF
TGTGCCAGCAGTTTTACCGGGGGGGTAGATGGCTACACCTTC
>-|-|TRBV6-5|TRBJ2-7
CASSPRRSSYEQYF
TGTGCCAGCAGCCCAAGGCGGAGCTCCTACGAGCAGTACTTC
>-|TRBD1|TRBV18|TRBJ1-2
CASSPTGGVWNYGYTF
TGTGCCAGCTCACCAACAGGGGGAGTATGGAACTATGGCTACACCTTC
>-|-|TRBV5-1|TRBJ2-3
CASSDSSPLTDTQYF
TGCGCCAGTTCCGACAGTTCTCCACTCACAGATACGCAGTATTTT
>-|-|TRBV18|TRBJ1-3
CASSPGVGNTIYF
TGTGCCAGCTCACCAGGAGTTGGCAACACCATATATTTT
>-|-|TRBV2|TRBJ1-1
CASIERGSTEAFF
TGTGCCAGCATTGAGCGGGGGAGCACTGAAGCTTTCTTT
>-|-|TRBV2|TRBJ2-5
CATGGGEETQYF
TGTGCCACCGGAGGGGGCGAAGAGACCCAGTACTTC
>-|-|TRBV10-2|TRBJ2-7
CASSAHDKSSYEQYF
TGCGCCAGCAGTGCCCATGACAAGAGCTCCTACGAGCAGTACTTC
>-|-|TRBV5-1|TRBJ1-1
CASRAIEGRNTEAFF
TGCGCCAGCAGGGCTATTGAGGGAAGAAACACTGAAGCTTTCTTT
>-|-|TRBV5-5|TRBJ1-5
CASSFLLLGQDSQPQHF
TGTGCCAGCAGCTTCCTCCTCTTGGGACAAGATTCTCAGCCCCAGCATTTT
>-|-|TRBV3-1/TRBV3-2|TRBJ2-7
CASSPDIFYEQYF
TGTGCCAGCAGCCCGGACATATTCTACGAGCAGTACTTC
>-|TRBD2|TRBV10-3|TRBJ2-1
CAISESDKVTGGATNEQFF
TGTGCCATCAGTGAGTCGGATAAGGTGACGGGGGGGGCCACTAATGAGCAGTTCTTC
>-|TRBD2|TRBV4-2|TRBJ2-7
CASSHGNIAGRYEQYF
TGTGCCAGCAGCCATGGGAATATAGCGGGGCGATACGAGCAGTACTTC
>-|-|TRBV7-8|TRBJ2-6
CASSLSGFGGGRFSGANVLTF
TGTGCCAGCAGCTTATCGGGCTTTGGGGGCGGCAGGTTCTCTGGGGCCAACGTCCTGACTTTC
>few|TRBD1|TRBV6-5|TRBJ1-1
CASSPGQINTEAFF
TGTGCCAGCAGCCCGGGACAGATAAACACTGAAGCTTTCTTT
>-|-|TRBV7-3|TRBJ1-2
CASSPAPQTVANYGYTF
TGTGCCAGCAGCCCGGCCCCACAGACGGTAGCTAACTATGGCTACACCTTC
>-|-|TRBV10-1|TRBJ2-2
CASSESVNGANTGELFF
TGCGCCAGCAGTGAGTCTGTAAACGGGGCGAACACCGGGGAGCTGTTTTTT
>-|-|TRBV7-8|TRBJ2-2
CASSLGQANTGELFF
TGTGCCAGCAGCTTGGGACAAGCGAACACCGGGGAGCTGTTTTTT
>-|-|TRBV6-1|TRBJ2-5
CASSEALTGAETQYF
TGTGCCAGCAGTGAAGCCTTAACAGGAGCTGAGACCCAGTACTTC
>-|TRBD1|TRBV12-3/TRBV12-4|TRBJ1-4
CATSDRGVEKLFF
TGTGCCACCAGTGACAGGGGAGTTGAAAAACTGTTTTTT
>-|TRBD2|TRBV3-1/TRBV3-2|TRBJ2-1
CASSLGASGDNEQFF
TGTGCCAGCAGTCTGGGGGCTAGCGGGGACAATGAGCAGTTCTTC
>-|-|TRBV19|TRBJ1-5
CASSIPGSFQPQHF
TGTGCCAGTAGTATACCAGGGTCTTTTCAGCCCCAGCATTTT
>-|TRBD2|TRBV18|TRBJ2-7
CASSQSAGGYEQYF
TGTGCCAGCTCACAGTCGGCGGGGGGGTACGAGCAGTACTTC
>-|TRBD1|TRBV10-3|TRBJ1-1
CAIGQGARGTEAFF
TGTGCCATAGGACAGGGGGCGAGGGGCACTGAAGCTTTCTTT
>-|-|TRBV24-1|TRBJ2-2
CATSVLGSGELFF
TGTGCCACCAGTGTCCTGGGGAGCGGGGAGCTGTTTTTT
>-|-|TRBV30|TRBJ2-2
CASQGWAGELFF
TGTGCCTCACAGGGATGGGCCGGGGAGCTGTTTTTT
>few|TRBD2|TRBV19|TRBJ2-2
CASSTWTSGVPGELFF
TGTGCCAGTAGTACCTGGACTAGCGGGGTCCCCGGGGAGCTGTTTTTT
>-|-|TRBV27|TRBJ2-5
CASHTTFGTQYF
TGTGCCAGCCATACGACTTTCGGGACCCAGTACTTC
>-|-|TRBV28|TRBJ1-3
CASVTGSSGNTIYF
TGTGCCAGTGTAACAGGGTCCTCTGGAAACACCATATATTTT
>-|TRBD1|TRBV7-2|TRBJ1-2
CASSLGQGANYGYTF
TGTGCCAGCAGCTTAGGACAGGGGGCAAACTATGGCTACACCTTC
>-|TRBD1|TRBV10-2|TRBJ1-3
CASSEAGGSGNTIYF
TGCGCCAGCAGTGAGGCAGGGGGCTCTGGAAACACCATATATTTT
>-|TRBD1|TRBV4-3|TRBJ2-2
CASSQAPGTGVTGELFF
TGCGCCAGCAGCCAGGCCCCCGGGACAGGGGTGACCGGGGAGCTGTTTTTT
>few|TRBD1|TRBV3-1/TRBV3-2|TRBJ1-1
CASSPGTEGEAFF
TGTGCCAGCAGCCCGGGGACAGAGGGTGAAGCTTTCTTT
>-|TRBD1|TRBV19|TRBJ1-6
CASNKGARDSPLHF
TGTGCCAGTAATAAGGGGGCGAGGGATTCACCCCTCCACTTT
>-|TRBD2|TRBV5-5|TRBJ2-3
CASSLSLAGKITDTQYF
TGTGCCAGCAGCTTGAGTCTAGCGGGAAAGATCACAGATACGCAGTATTTT
>-|-|TRBV6-6|TRBJ1-5
CASSPLWTVSSNQPQHF
TGTGCCAGCAGTCCACTATGGACAGTTTCTAGCAATCAGCCCCAGCATTTT
>few|-|TRBV28|TRBJ1-5
CAGPTGLGQPQHF
TGTGCCGGCCCGACAGGTCTCGGTCAGCCCCAGCATTTT
>-|TRBD1|TRBV7-8|TRBJ1-2
CASSRDRGYGYTF
TGTGCCAGCAGCCGGGACAGGGGCTATGGCTACACCTTC
>-|TRBD2|TRBV5-5|TRBJ2-2
CASSFGASGVTGELFF
TGTGCCAGCAGCTTCGGGGCGAGCGGGGTCACCGGGGAGCTGTTTTTT
>-|TRBD1|TRBV12-3/TRBV12-4|TRBJ2-7
CASTDRVNEQYF
TGTGCCTCAACGGACAGGGTAAACGAGCAGTACTTC
>-|-|TRBV12-3/TRBV12-4|TRBJ2-3
CASSRGEVQYF
TGTGCCAGCAGCAGAGGAGAAGTGCAGTATTTT
>-|TRBD2|TRBV15|TRBJ2-1
CATSRDSSGGDQFF
TGTGCCACCAGCAGAGATTCTAGCGGGGGGGACCAGTTCTTC